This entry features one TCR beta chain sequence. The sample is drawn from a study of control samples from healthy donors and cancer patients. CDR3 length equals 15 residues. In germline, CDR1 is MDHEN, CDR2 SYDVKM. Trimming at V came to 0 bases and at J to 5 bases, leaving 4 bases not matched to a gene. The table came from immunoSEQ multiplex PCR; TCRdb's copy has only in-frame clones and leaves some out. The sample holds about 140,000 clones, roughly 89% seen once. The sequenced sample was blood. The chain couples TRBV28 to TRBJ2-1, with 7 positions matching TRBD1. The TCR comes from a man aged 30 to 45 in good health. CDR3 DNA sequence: TGTGCCAGCAGTTTATGGTCCGACAGGGACAATGAGCAGTTCTTC. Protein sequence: CASSLWSDRDNEQFF.